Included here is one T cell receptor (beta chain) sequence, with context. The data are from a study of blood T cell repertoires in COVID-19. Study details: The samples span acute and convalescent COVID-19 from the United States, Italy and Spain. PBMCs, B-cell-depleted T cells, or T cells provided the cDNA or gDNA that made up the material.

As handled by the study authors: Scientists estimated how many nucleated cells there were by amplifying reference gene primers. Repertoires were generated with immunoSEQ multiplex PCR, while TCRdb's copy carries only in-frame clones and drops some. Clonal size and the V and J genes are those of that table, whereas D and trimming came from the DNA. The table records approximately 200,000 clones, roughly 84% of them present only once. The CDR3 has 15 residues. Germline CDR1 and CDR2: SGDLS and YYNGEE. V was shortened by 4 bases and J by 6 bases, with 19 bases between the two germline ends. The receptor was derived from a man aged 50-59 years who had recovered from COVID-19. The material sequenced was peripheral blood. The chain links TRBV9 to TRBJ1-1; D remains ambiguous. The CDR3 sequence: CASSPRGSLGAEAFF. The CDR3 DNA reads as TGTGCCAGCAGCCCGAGAGGGAGCCTAGGCGCTGAAGCTTTCTTT.